Given below is one T cell receptor (beta chain) in context. Its antigen remains unknown. The table came from immunoSEQ multiplex PCR; TCRdb's copy has only in-frame clones and leaves some out. This table holds around 90,000 clones, approximately 90% found once. These data are taken from a study of T cell responses to AZD1222 COVID-19 vaccine. Looking at the study overall: Doses given second, at about 4 or about 12 weeks, were pooled. Study-wide findings and caveats: Donors were largely white British and mainly female; clonal diversity was possibly underestimated. Repertoire sampling happened only post peak T cell response. Spike was spanned by vaccine-associated CD4 TCRs, which were dominant at 160-218 and 743-854.

Germline CDR1 is WNHNN and CDR2 is SYGVQD (reference sequence). J was trimmed by 4 bases and V by 6 bases; bases with no gene match: 3. This CDR3 comprises 13 residues. The chain has TRBV10-1 and TRBJ2-7, with 10 nucleotides matching TRBD1. The sequencing here drew on peripheral blood, taken on day 0 of AZD1222 vaccination. The clonotype originates from an adult in good health. CDR3 bases: TGCGCCAGCAGCCGGACAGGGGGTTACGAGCAGTACTTC. Its translation: CASSRTGGYEQYF.